The 8 T cell receptor beta chains in this list originate from one sample, sequenced in a study of cytomegalovirus exposure and HLA in healthy donors. PCR was performed using 60 Vbeta and 13 Jbeta primers. The repertoire was sequenced with immunoSEQ multiplex PCR; TCRdb's copy has only in-frame clones and lacks some. The sample lists tens of thousands of clones, under 80% occurring once. Sequencing input: PBMCs. The receptors were gathered from a woman aged 30 to 39 in good health and CMV-seronegative.

The chain is built from TRBV5-1 and TRBJ2-7, with TRBD2 identical over 10 bases. Germline V gives CDR1 SGHRS, CDR2 YFSETQ. This CDR3 region has 18 residues. The trim removed 1 base at V and 1 base at J, leaving 11 bases unmatched. In nucleotides, the CDR3 is TGCGCCAGCAGCTTGTCACCCATGGCTAGCGGGGGTTCCTACGAGCAGTACTTC. Amino acid sequence: CASSLSPMASGGSYEQYF. Combining the CDR3 with reference TRBV5-1 and TRBJ2-7 gives the whole variable domain KAGVTQTPRYLIKTRGQQVTLSCSPISGHRSVSWYQQTPGQGLQFLFEYFSETQRNKGNFPGRFSGRQFSNSRSEMNVSTLELGDSALYLCASSLSPMASGGSYEQYFGPGTRLTVT.

The chain is built from TRBV7-6 and TRBJ2-2; TRBD1 agrees at 7 bases. Germline assignment: CDR1 SGHVS and CDR2 FNYEAQ. This CDR3 is built from 16 residues. V gave up 6 bases and J gave up 6 bases; unmatched junction bases: 13. The CDR3 loop is CASSLLPRGSAGELFF. The DNA of the CDR3 is TGTGCCAGCAGTTTACTTCCCAGGGGGTCGGCCGGGGAGCTGTTTTTT.

This sequence joins TRBV7-3 and TRBJ2-5, with 9 positions matching TRBD1. This CDR3 is 15 amino acids long. Germline V lookup: CDR1 SGHTA, CDR2 FQGTGA. The trim removed 5 bases at V and 5 bases at J, leaving 9 bases unmatched. The CDR3 DNA follows: TGTGCCAGCAGCCAAGGGACAGGGTTTAGGGAGACCCAGTACTTC. It translates to CASSQGTGFRETQYF.

This clone was seen only a few times. The chain has TRBV9 and TRBJ2-1; 7 bases are shared with TRBD2. Germline V CDR1 and CDR2: SGDLS, YYNGEE. The CDR3 totals 16 residues. J lost 8 bases, V lost 1 base, and 12 bases had no gene match. CDR3 amino acids: CASSVSLAEGRHEQFF. The CDR3 DNA follows: TGTGCCAGCAGCGTATCGCTAGCGGAGGGAAGGCATGAGCAGTTCTTC.

The chain has TRBV7-2 and TRBJ2-7; maybe TRBD2 (6 bases). Germline V gene lookup returns CDR1 SGHTA and CDR2 FQGNSA. V was shortened by 1 base and J by 7 bases, with 14 bases between the two germline ends. The CDR3 is 14 amino acids. The CDR3 bases are TGTGCCAGCAGCTTAGAGCCGACGGCGGGGGAGCAGTACTTC. Translated: CASSLEPTAGEQYF.

The J gene is TRBJ2-7, the V gene TRBV18; D remains unclear. Trimming cost V 1 base and J 3 bases, with 10 bases left between them. Germline V lookup: CDR1 KGHSH, CDR2 LQKENI. The CDR3 has 14 amino acids. The chain's CDR3 is CASSPQQANYEQYF. In nucleotides, the CDR3 is TGTGCCAGCTCACCACAGCAGGCCAACTACGAGCAGTACTTC.

This chain joins TRBV25-1 and TRBJ2-5, with 13 bases that match TRBD2. The end of the DNA aligns better with TRBJ2-7, so the J call may be wrong. The germline gives CDR1 MGHDK, CDR2 SYGVNS. This CDR3 is built from 15 residues. CDR3: CASSEGLAGAYEQYF. DNA of the CDR3: TGTGCCAGCAGTGAAGGACTAGCGGGAGCCTACGAGCAGTACTTC.

This chain links TRBV28 with TRBJ2-7; maybe TRBD1 (6 bases). Trimming pared 4 bases from V and 0 bases from J, leaving 13 bases between. Germline V gene lookup returns CDR1 MDHEN and CDR2 SYDVKM. This CDR3 has 15 residues. The CDR3 sequence: CASSYWQDSSYEQYF. Here the CDR3 DNA reads TGTGCCAGCAGTTATTGGCAGGACAGCTCCTACGAGCAGTACTTC.